This T cell receptor beta chain was documented in a study of a mutant IDH1 vaccine in newly diagnosed glioma. Clones were sequenced by immunoSEQ multiplex PCR, and TCRdb holds only the in-frame ones, with some missing. The sample has under 150,000 clones; 75% to 90% are singletons. Worth noting for this clone: Its antigen is as yet unknown.

V lost 4 bases, J lost 2 bases, and 15 bases lay in between. This CDR3 has 15 amino acids. Per the germline V gene, CDR1 is LGHNT and CDR2 is FRNRAP. This sample's time point: week 11, during vaccination. Every vaccine dose comprised 300 ug of mutant IDH1 20-mer peptide plus topical imiquimod. Patients carried new grade 3 or 4 IDH1-mutant astrocytomas lacking nuclear ATRX. The TCR was taken from a woman aged 45 to 65 with glioma. J is TRBJ2-7 and V is TRBV12-5; D could derive from TRBD1 or TRBD2 (5 bases each). The sequences come from PBMCs, collected from a glioma patient whose treatment included an IDH1 peptide vaccine. CDR3 DNA: TGTGCTAGTGGTTCTTTAGGCCAGGGAGCCTACGAGCAGTACTTC. Translating gives CASGSLGQGAYEQYF.